This T cell receptor beta chain was identified in a study of T cells after yellow fever vaccination. Study conclusions and caveats: Few clonotypes appeared in both CD4 and CD8 compartments.

In regard to this clonotype: Its antigen is unknown.

V gave up 6 bases and J gave up 5 bases, with 14 bases separating them. Germline CDR1 MDHEN, CDR2 SYDVKM. This CDR3 spans 14 amino acids. The authors made TCR cDNA by 5'RACE template switching, adding a universal primer site and UMIs. TCRdb re-called the 5' RACE reads through MiXCR, storing one row per CDR3 protein. The sample has 250,000 to 400,000 distinct CDR3 sequences; around 4.5% are singletons. The TCR sequence derives from a man aged 18-30 years who received the YFV17D yellow fever vaccine. V usage is TRBV28 and J usage is TRBJ2-1, with D maybe TRBD2 (6 bases). Sequencing was performed on PBMCs, taken 15 days after the yellow fever booster vaccination. The CDR3 DNA follows: TGTGCCAGCAGACTAGTGGGGGGAAACAATGAGCAGTTCTTC. Its protein is CASRLVGGNNEQFF.